The 15 T cell receptor beta chains below were found in one sample sequenced in a study of siplizumab effects on memory and regulatory T cells. TCRdb's copy holds only in-frame clones and misses some; the assay was immunoSEQ multiplex PCR. The sample carries about 100,000 clones, under 95% recorded once. The sample taken for sequencing was Tregs sorted from blood. The receptor source for this set is a human donor in good health.

The chain joins TRBV28 to TRBJ2-7; D gene unclear. The CDR3 has 11 amino acids. Between the trimmed V and J ends, which lost 7 bases and 5 bases, there was a span of 9 bases. CDR1 is MDHEN and CDR2 is SYDVKM in the germline V gene. As DNA, the CDR3 is TGTGCCAGCACTAGTTTGAACGAGCAGTACTTC. Its translation is CASTSLNEQYF.

This clone appeared a single time. The chain has TRBV25-1 and TRBJ2-7; 7 bases map to TRBD1. Germline-derived CDR1 and CDR2 are MGHDK and SYGVNS. J gave up 2 bases and V 2 bases, and 6 bases lay outside the gene matches. The CDR3 loop spans 15 amino acids. DNA of the CDR3: TGTGCCAGCAGTGAACTTCGACAGGGCACCTACGAGCAGTACTTC. Its translation: CASSELRQGTYEQYF.

In DNA, the CDR3 is TGTGCCAGCAAACCAAAGTGGTTGGGGACTAGCGGGACATTCACAGATACGCAGTATTTT. Translation: CASKPKWLGTSGTFTDTQYF. This chain joins TRBV28 and TRBJ2-3; 13 bases agree with TRBD2. V shed 7 bases, J shed 2 bases, and the junction held 18 bases outside the gene matches. The CDR3 is 20 amino acids. In germline, CDR1 is MDHEN, CDR2 SYDVKM.

This chain connects TRBV18 to TRBJ2-5, with no clear D. Germline CDR1 and CDR2: KGHSH and LQKENI. The V and J ends lost 4 bases and 3 bases respectively, with 3 bases between them. The CDR3 contains 11 residues. The CDR3 loop reads CASSLEETQYF. The DNA for the CDR3 is TGTGCCAGCTCACTCGAAGAGACCCAGTACTTC.

The chain has TRBV18 and TRBJ2-7; 7 bases are a match to TRBD2. The CDR3 runs to 15 residues. V trimming: 4 bases; J trimming: 7 bases; junction bases outside the gene matches: 13. CDR1 is KGHSH, CDR2 LQKENI, per germline. The CDR3: CASSRPGEGMIEQYF. In nucleotides, the CDR3 is TGTGCCAGCTCACGGCCGGGGGAGGGTATGATTGAGCAGTACTTC.

This chain links TRBV4-2 with TRBJ1-4; perhaps TRBD1 as D (6 bases). The CDR3 consists of 14 residues. Germline V gene lookup returns CDR1 LGHNA and CDR2 YNFKEQ. Trimming removed 4 bases at V and 6 bases at J, with 12 bases between. DNA of the CDR3: TGTGCCAGCAGCCCAGGACAGACGTATGAAAAACTGTTTTTT. Its translation is CASSPGQTYEKLFF.

The chain combines TRBV5-1 with TRBJ2-1, with 14 bases that match TRBD2. Germline values: CDR1 SGHRS, CDR2 YFSETQ. Trimming at V came to 2 bases and at J to 0 bases, leaving 4 bases not matched to a gene. The CDR3 consists of 18 residues. The CDR3 DNA sequence: TGCGCCAGCAGCTTTTTGGGACTAGCGGGAGACTCCTACAATGAGCAGTTCTTC. Amino acids: CASSFLGLAGDSYNEQFF.

The chain uses TRBV7-9 and TRBJ2-3; the D gene is possibly TRBD1 (6 bases). The CDR3 covers 15 residues. The ends were cut back, 6 bases at V and 7 bases at J, with 20 bases in the middle. Germline assignment: CDR1 SEHNR and CDR2 FQNEAQ (reference sequence). The CDR3 region has the DNA TGTGCCAGCAGACACACAGGGAAGCTAGCACATACGCAGTATTTT. Protein product: CASRHTGKLAHTQYF.

The J gene is TRBJ2-2, the V gene TRBV20-1; D not certain. This CDR3 has 11 residues. In germline, CDR1 is DFQATT, CDR2 SNEGSKA (reference sequence). V was shortened by 5 bases and J by 3 bases, with 4 bases between the two germline ends. CDR3 nucleotides: TGCAGTGCTGCACACACCGGGGAGCTGTTTTTT. This sequence encodes CSAAHTGELFF.

The chain recombines TRBV7-9 with TRBJ1-2, with 8 bases aligning to TRBD1. Per germline, CDR1 SEHNR and CDR2 FQNEAQ (reference sequence). This CDR3 has 17 amino acids. Trimming cost V 2 bases and J 1 base; bases outside gene matches: 9. CDR3 DNA: TGTGCCAGCAGCTTAATAACCGGGACAGGCGATAACTATGGCTACACCTTC. Protein sequence: CASSLITGTGDNYGYTF.

Concerning this clone: This CDR3 is also generated by other DNA sequences in the sample. J is TRBJ2-1 and V is TRBV5-1; no firm D call. The CDR3 totals 15 residues. V lost 0 bases to trimming and J lost 2 bases, with 9 bases between them. Per the germline V gene, CDR1 is SGHRS and CDR2 is YFSETQ. The CDR3 region is CASSLGGRAYNEQFF. In DNA form, the CDR3 reads TGCGCCAGCAGCTTGGGAGGACGGGCCTACAATGAGCAGTTCTTC.

This chain connects TRBV5-1 to TRBJ1-2, with 8 bases that match TRBD1. V lost 0 bases, J lost 4 bases, and 5 bases stayed unmatched. Per the germline V gene, CDR1 is SGHRS and CDR2 is YFSETQ. This CDR3 spans 15 amino acids. Written as DNA, the CDR3 is TGCGCCAGCAGCTTGGAGGCAGGGGGCGGCTATGGCTACACCTTC. As protein: CASSLEAGGGYGYTF. Based on the CDR3 plus reference TRBV5-1 and TRBJ1-2, the full variable domain is KAGVTQTPRYLIKTRGQQVTLSCSPISGHRSVSWYQQTPGQGLQFLFEYFSETQRNKGNFPGRFSGRQFSNSRSEMNVSTLELGDSALYLCASSLEAGGGYGYTFGSGTRLTVV.

The chain recombines TRBV5-4 with TRBJ1-2, with TRBD1 matching over 8 bases. Germline V gene lookup returns CDR1 SGHNT and CDR2 YYREEE (reference sequence). V lost 4 bases and J lost 4; bases outside the gene matches: 6. This CDR3 has 14 residues. CDR3 bases: TGTGCCAGCAGCCCTGGACAGGGACTCTATGGCTACACCTTC. Translated: CASSPGQGLYGYTF. Full variable domain (rest looked up from reference TRBV5-4 and TRBJ1-2): ETGVTQSPTHLIKTRGQQVTLRCSSQSGHNTVSWYQQALGQGPQFIFQYYREEENGRGNFPPRFSGLQFPNYSSELNVNALELDDSALYLCASSPGQGLYGYTFGSGTRLTVV.

The chain is built from TRBV10-1 and TRBJ2-1; 10 bases map to TRBD1. Germline CDR1 and CDR2: WNHNN and SYGVQD (reference sequence). With 5 bases clipped from V and 8 bases from J, the junction kept 6 bases outside the gene matches. The CDR3 has 14 residues. DNA of the CDR3: TGCGCCAGCAGTCGGGACAGGGGTAGTGATGAGCAGTTCTTC. This encodes CASSRDRGSDEQFF.

CDR3 sequence: CASSQSGQWQPNEKLFF. CDR3 DNA sequence: TGTGCCAGCAGTCAGTCGGGTCAATGGCAGCCTAATGAAAAACTGTTTTTT. This sequence joins TRBV27 and TRBJ1-4; D unresolved. The length of the CDR3 is 17 residues. CDR1 is MNHEY, CDR2 SMNVEV, per germline (reference sequence). The V gene lost 5 bases and the J gene lost 3 bases, with 19 bases spanning the gap.